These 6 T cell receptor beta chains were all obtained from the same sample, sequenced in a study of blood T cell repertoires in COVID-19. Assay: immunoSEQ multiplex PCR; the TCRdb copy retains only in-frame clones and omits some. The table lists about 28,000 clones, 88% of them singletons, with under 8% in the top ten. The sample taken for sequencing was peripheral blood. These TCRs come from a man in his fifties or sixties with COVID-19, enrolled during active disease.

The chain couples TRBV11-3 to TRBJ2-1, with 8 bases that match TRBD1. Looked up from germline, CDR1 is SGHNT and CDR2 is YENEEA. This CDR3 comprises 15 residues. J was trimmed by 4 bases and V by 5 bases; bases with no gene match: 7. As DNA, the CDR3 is TGTGCCAGCAGCCCTCAAGGGACAGGTTACAATGAGCAGTTCTTC. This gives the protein CASSPQGTGYNEQFF.

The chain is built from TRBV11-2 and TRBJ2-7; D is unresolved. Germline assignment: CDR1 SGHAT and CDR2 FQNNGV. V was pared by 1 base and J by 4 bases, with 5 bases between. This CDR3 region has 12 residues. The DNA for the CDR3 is TGTGCCAGCAGCTTAGTAGTTTACGAGCAGTACTTC. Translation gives CASSLVVYEQYF.

This CDR3 reads CASSLKGGSEKLFF. For the CDR3, the DNA is TGTGCCAGCAGTTTAAAGGGAGGTAGTGAAAAACTGTTTTTT. V is TRBV27 and J is TRBJ1-4; D unresolved. From germline, CDR1 is MNHEY and CDR2 SMNVEV (reference sequence). Trimming took 2 bases from V and 7 from J, leaving 11 bases between them. CDR3 length equals 14 residues.

CDR3 loop: CASSDASGTDSPLHF. The CDR3 coding sequence is TGTGCCAGCAGTGATGCCTCCGGTACGGATTCACCCCTCCACTTT. V and J are TRBV2 and TRBJ1-6; D not certain. The CDR3 spans 15 residues. Germline values: CDR1 SNHLY, CDR2 FYNNEI. V was trimmed by 3 bases and J by 8 bases, leaving 14 bases between them.

The CDR3 nucleotides are TGTGCCAGCAGCGTAAGTGGAGGGGACGGTGAAAAACTGTTTTTT. Encoded protein: CASSVSGGDGEKLFF. This rearrangement joins TRBV9 to TRBJ1-4; possibly TRBD1 for D (5 bases). The CDR3 loop spans 15 amino acids. With 1 base removed from V and 7 bases from J, the gap between germline ends came to 14 bases. Germline V gene sequence: CDR1 SGDLS, CDR2 YYNGEE.

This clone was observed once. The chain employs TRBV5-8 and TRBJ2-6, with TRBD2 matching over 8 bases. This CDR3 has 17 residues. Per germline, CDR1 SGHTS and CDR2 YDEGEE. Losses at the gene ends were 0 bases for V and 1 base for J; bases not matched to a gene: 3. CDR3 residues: CASSLAAGVSGANVLTF. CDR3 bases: TGTGCCAGCAGCTTGGCAGCGGGAGTTTCTGGGGCCAACGTCCTGACTTTC.